This passage covers 26 T cell receptor beta chains from one sample sequenced in a study of Ad26.COV2.S vaccination and SARS-CoV-2 variants (dated by TCRdb to 2020 to 2022). Per the publication, the treatment or condition label means: 15 to 20 received Ad26.COV2.S at low or high dose, single or two shots; several received placebo; per-sample allocation not given. For vaccine and placebo recipients, repertoires were sequenced using samples collected on day 63 after the first injection. Library preparation used the immunoSEQ multiplex PCR assay. TCRdb retrieved this table from immuneACCESS and kept in-frame rearrangements only. Not all clones are present; in checked studies, unresolved V genes account for under half, and no reason is known for the remainder. This sample gives about 390,000 clones in total; about 90% of them show up just once. The ten largest clones add up to roughly 1.7% of the sample.

Material: peripheral blood, obtained in a trial of Ad26.COV2.S vaccine versus placebo. The source is a person between 18 and 65 years old who received the Ad26.COV2.S COVID-19 vaccine or a placebo.

CDR3 in DNA: TGTGCCTGGAGTGTACAGGGAGGTTCTTCACCCCTCCACTTT. It encodes CAWSVQGGSSPLHF. The chain uses TRBV30 and TRBJ1-6; perhaps TRBD1 as D (6 bases). Germline CDR1 GTSNPN, CDR2 SVGIG (reference sequence). V dropped 0 bases and J dropped 9 bases, with 12 bases sitting between them. CDR3 length equals 14 residues.

This chain joins TRBV30 and TRBJ2-2; D not certain. V dropped 2 bases and J dropped 1 base, with 8 bases sitting between them. Germline lookup yields CDR1 GTSNPN and CDR2 SVGIG (reference sequence). The CDR3 is made up of 14 amino acids. CDR3 sequence: CAWSLWGNTGELFF. CDR3 bases: TGTGCCTGGAGTCTCTGGGGGAACACCGGGGAGCTGTTTTTT.

The chain uses TRBV5-5 and TRBJ2-2, with 8 nucleotides matching TRBD1. J gave up 5 bases and V 3 bases, and 6 bases lay outside the gene matches. Germline V CDR1 and CDR2: SGHKS, YYEKEE (reference sequence). CDR3 length equals 15 residues. CDR3 sequence (DNA): TGTGCCAGCAGCTCCCAGGGGGCGCGAACCGGGGAGCTGTTTTTT. Amino acids: CASSSQGARTGELFF. Variable domain in full (rest from reference TRBV5-5 and TRBJ2-2): DAGVTQSPTHLIKTRGQQVTLRCSPISGHKSVSWYQQVLGQGPQFIFQYYEKEERGRGNFPDRFSARQFPNYSSELNVNALLLGDSALYLCASSSQGARTGELFFGEGSRLTVL.

J is TRBJ2-7 and V is TRBV7-8; D call uncertain. CDR1 is SGHVS, CDR2 FQNEAQ, per germline. The CDR3 runs 15 residues. Trimming left V 7 bases short and J 3 bases short, with 19 bases between. This CDR3 reads CASTPDPGGVYEQYF. The CDR3 DNA reads TGTGCCAGCACCCCAGACCCGGGCGGCGTCTACGAGCAGTACTTC.

The CDR3 protein is CASSSLDSYSDTQYF. CDR3 nucleotides: TGTGCCAGCAGCAGTCTAGACAGCTATTCAGATACGCAGTATTTT. V and J are TRBV5-4 and TRBJ2-3; D perhaps matches TRBD1 (5 bases). Per germline, CDR1 SGHNT and CDR2 YYREEE (reference sequence). This CDR3 is 15 amino acids long. The V and J ends lost 4 bases and 4 bases respectively, with 16 bases between them.

V gene TRBV18 combines with J gene TRBJ2-5; D is unclear. The CDR3 totals 15 residues. CDR1 KGHSH and CDR2 LQKENI come from the germline V gene. With 3 bases removed from V and 0 bases from J, the gap between germline ends came to 11 bases. CDR3 DNA: TGTGCCAGCTCACCCCCGAGTAGGTACCAAGAGACCCAGTACTTC. Its protein is CASSPPSRYQETQYF.

This chain joins TRBV28 and TRBJ2-2; 8 bases fit TRBD1. The CDR3 covers 15 residues. With 5 bases clipped from V and 6 bases from J, the junction kept 8 bases outside the gene matches. Germline values: CDR1 MDHEN, CDR2 SYDVKM. Here the CDR3 DNA reads TGTGCCAGCAGTCTACTGACAGGGGAGGCCGGGGAGCTGTTTTTT. Its translation: CASSLLTGEAGELFF.

V gene TRBV20-1 combines with J gene TRBJ2-3, with D unclear. Trimming removed 7 bases from V and 5 bases from J, with 10 bases in between. Germline V CDR1 and CDR2: DFQATT, SNEGSKA (reference sequence). CDR3 size: 11 residues. The CDR3: CSVHREDTQYF. The CDR3 DNA reads as TGCAGTGTCCACCGCGAAGATACGCAGTATTTT.

With respect to this clone: At the DNA level, this CDR3 is encoded by other sequences in the same sample as well. In DNA form, the CDR3 reads TGTGCCAGCAGTGGGGGGCGGCTGAACACTGAAGCTTTCTTT. It specifies CASSGGRLNTEAFF. This rearrangement joins TRBV2 to TRBJ1-1; TRBD1 might be the D (6 bases). This CDR3 region has 14 residues. V was cut by 4 bases and J by 0 bases, with 9 bases left in between. The V gene's germline CDR1 is SNHLY and CDR2 FYNNEI.

This chain links TRBV18 with TRBJ2-7; tentatively, D is TRBD1 (5 bases). The CDR3 is 14 residues long. CDR1 is KGHSH, CDR2 LQKENI, per germline. V dropped 6 bases and J dropped 3 bases, with 15 bases sitting between them. This CDR3 is CASSPGRARYEQYF. CDR3 nucleotide sequence: TGTGCCAGCTCCCCCGGCAGGGCTCGCTACGAGCAGTACTTC. The whole variable domain, filled in from reference TRBV18 and TRBJ2-7, reads NAGVMQNPRHLVRRRGQEARLRCSPMKGHSHVYWYRQLPEEGLKFMVYLQKENIIDESGMPKERFSAEFPKEGPSILRIQQVVRGDSAAYFCASSPGRARYEQYFGPGTRLTVT.

The chain has TRBV9 and TRBJ1-5, with D perhaps matching TRBD1 (5 bases). Between the trimmed V and J ends, which lost 0 bases and 3 bases, there was a span of 13 bases. Germline V gene data show CDR1 as SGDLS and CDR2 as YYNGEE. The CDR3 length is 16 residues. The chain's CDR3 is CASSVDDSYYNQPQHF. CDR3 in DNA: TGTGCCAGCAGCGTAGACGACAGTTACTACAATCAGCCCCAGCATTTT.

V usage is TRBV28 and J usage is TRBJ1-5; 10 nucleotides align to TRBD1. The V segment lost 6 bases and the J segment 3 bases; nucleotides outside the gene matches: 8. The CDR3 is 16 residues long. Germline V gives CDR1 MDHEN, CDR2 SYDVKM. Written as DNA, the CDR3 is TGTGCCAGCAGCCGGGACAGGGGCTTCAACAATCAGCCCCAGCATTTT. It codes for CASSRDRGFNNQPQHF. Full variable domain (missing parts from reference TRBV28 and TRBJ1-5): DVKVTQSSRYLVKRTGEKVFLECVQDMDHENMFWYRQDPGLGLRLIYFSYDVKMKEKGDIPEGYSVSREKKERFSLILESASTNQTSMYLCASSRDRGFNNQPQHFGDGTRLSIL.

The genes are TRBV6-1 and TRBJ1-5, with unresolved D. The CDR3 is made up of 19 amino acids. CDR1 MNHNS and CDR2 SASEGT come from the germline V gene. Trimming stripped 4 bases from V and 0 bases from J, with 22 bases between. The CDR3 here is CASSGLDGRLSYSNQPQHF. The CDR3 DNA reads TGTGCCAGCAGTGGTCTGGATGGACGCCTCTCCTATAGCAATCAGCCCCAGCATTTT.

CDR3 region: CASSQGKSGYTF. Written as DNA, the CDR3 is TGTGCCAGCTCACAGGGAAAGAGTGGCTACACCTTC. V and J are TRBV18 and TRBJ1-2, with unresolved D. Germline loops: CDR1 KGHSH, CDR2 LQKENI. The CDR3 is 12 amino acids. V lost 4 bases and J 7 bases, leaving 10 bases between the germline ends.

The gene calls are TRBV5-1 and TRBJ2-3, with D tentatively TRBD1 (5 bases). V shed 5 bases and J shed 0 bases, with 7 bases lying between them. Per the germline V gene, CDR1 is SGHRS and CDR2 is YFSETQ. The CDR3 sequence is 13 residues long. The CDR3 spells CASRGQSTDTQYF. The DNA of the CDR3 is TGCGCCAGCAGGGGGCAGAGCACAGATACGCAGTATTTT.

This chain links TRBV4-3 with TRBJ1-3; D not resolved. The V and J ends lost 2 bases and 0 bases respectively, with 14 bases between them. Germline V CDR1 and CDR2: LGHNA, YSLEER. This CDR3 has 17 amino acids. The CDR3 region is CASSQLAVTFSGNTIYF. In DNA form, the CDR3 reads TGCGCCAGCAGCCAACTTGCGGTGACCTTCTCTGGAAACACCATATATTTT.

The chain links TRBV7-6 to TRBJ2-3; TRBD2 matches 12 bases. The CDR3 totals 17 residues. The germline CDR1 and CDR2 sequences are SGHVS and FNYEAQ. The ends lost 5 bases at V and 2 bases at J; junction bases unmatched: 8. This chain's CDR3 is CASSQQTSGGLTDTQYF. The CDR3 coding sequence is TGTGCCAGCAGCCAACAGACTAGCGGGGGCCTCACAGATACGCAGTATTTT. Full variable domain (missing parts from reference TRBV7-6 and TRBJ2-3): GAGVSQSPRYKVTKRGQDVALRCDPISGHVSLYWYRQALGQGPEFLTYFNYEAQQDKSGLPNDRFSAERPEGSISTLTIQRTEQRDSAMYRCASSQQTSGGLTDTQYFGPGTRLTVL.

The V and J genes are TRBV7-9 and TRBJ1-6; D may be TRBD1 (5 bases). V was shortened by 7 bases and J by 12 bases, with 13 bases between the two germline ends. Germline V gene lookup returns CDR1 SEHNR and CDR2 FQNEAQ (reference sequence). The CDR3 consists of 12 residues. CDR3 coding DNA: TGTGCCAGCACCTTGGGGGGTCTACCCCTCCACTTT. Encoded protein: CASTLGGLPLHF.

The CDR3 region is CASSVSGRTYEQYF. The CDR3 DNA reads TGTGCCAGCAGCGTAAGCGGCAGAACCTACGAGCAGTACTTC. V usage is TRBV9 and J usage is TRBJ2-7, with D tentatively TRBD2 (5 bases). Trimming cost V 1 base and J 2 bases, with 10 bases left between them. This CDR3 region has 14 residues. Germline CDR1 reads SGDLS; CDR2 reads YYNGEE. The full variable domain, completed using reference TRBV9 and TRBJ2-7, is DSGVTQTPKHLITATGQRVTLRCSPRSGDLSVYWYQQSLDQGLQFLIQYYNGEERAKGNILERFSAQQFPDLHSELNLSSLELGDSALYFCASSVSGRTYEQYFGPGTRLTVT.

The chain links TRBV21-1 to TRBJ2-7; the DNA was not used to check the table's D call, TRBD1. TRBV21-1 has pseudogene status. CDR3 length: 13 residues. The CDR3 sequence: CASSEDRVYEQYF. The CDR3 coding sequence is TGTGCCAGCAGTGAGGACAGGGTATACGAGCAGTACTTC.

The chain uses TRBV7-2 and TRBJ1-5, with TRBD1 as a possible D gene (6 bases). V lost 6 bases and J lost 5, with 14 bases in between. This CDR3 contains 14 residues. Germline CDR1 is SGHTA and CDR2 is FQGNSA. The DNA for the CDR3 is TGTGCCAGCAGACGTACAGGGACCTATCAGCCCCAGCATTTT. Residues: CASRRTGTYQPQHF.

The chain is built from TRBV6-5 and TRBJ2-7; the D gene is possibly TRBD2 (6 bases). This CDR3 is built from 13 residues. Germline V lookup: CDR1 MNHEY, CDR2 SVGAGI. Deletions cut 10 bases from V and 2 bases from J, with 15 bases between. This CDR3 reads CATFGTSPYEQYF. CDR3 sequence (DNA): TGTGCCACCTTCGGGACTTCTCCCTACGAGCAGTACTTC.

The gene calls are TRBV6-5 and TRBJ1-2; 9 nucleotides line up with TRBD1. From germline, CDR1 is MNHEY and CDR2 SVGAGI. J gave up 8 bases and V 0 bases, and 4 bases lay outside the gene matches. The CDR3 length is 14 residues. CDR3 region: CASSYSGTGTGYTF. The CDR3 DNA follows: TGTGCCAGCAGTTACTCCGGGACAGGGACGGGCTACACCTTC.

A single count supports this clone. The chain joins TRBV14 to TRBJ1-3, with D unresolved. Germline V CDR1 and CDR2: SGHDN, FVKESK. The CDR3 loop spans 16 amino acids. V lost 1 base and J lost 4, with 14 bases in between. Here the CDR3 reads CASSQVEGPMGNTIYF. CDR3 in DNA: TGTGCCAGCAGCCAAGTGGAGGGCCCGATGGGAAACACCATATATTTT.

This clone was seen just once. The chain employs TRBV19 and TRBJ1-1; D is unresolved. The germline V gene has CDR1 LNHDA and CDR2 SQIVND (reference sequence). The CDR3 runs 15 residues. The V end lost 3 bases, the J end lost 1 base, and 12 bases lay between the germline ends. CDR3 coding DNA: TGTGCCAGTAGTATTTACGGCAGGCGGAACACTGAAGCTTTCTTT. This encodes CASSIYGRRNTEAFF.

The rearrangement joins TRBV11-2 to TRBJ1-6; unclear D gene. Deletions cut 2 bases from V and 4 bases from J, with 12 bases between. This CDR3 has 16 residues. Per germline, CDR1 SGHAT and CDR2 FQNNGV. The CDR3 DNA reads as TGTGCCAGCAGCTTAAGCTCAACCGTTTATAATTCACCCCTCCACTTT. It translates to CASSLSSTVYNSPLHF.